The table lists the clone carrying this T cell receptor (beta chain) with a few counts. The data are from a study of patients and donors after allogeneic stem cell transplantation. MiXCR, applied by TCRdb to the RT-PCR reads, yields one record per CDR3 protein. The sample lists 920,000 or so distinct CDR3 sequences; about a sixth were seen once. Germline CDR1 reads MNHEY; CDR2 reads SMNVEV (reference sequence). Trimming took 5 bases from V and 7 from J, leaving 18 bases between them. The CDR3 sequence is 14 residues long. Sample: blood, either unsorted or a sorted T cell fraction (not recorded which). This TCR was sampled from a human donor who was either an allogeneic HSCT recipient or a stem cell or donor lymphocyte infusion donor (not recorded which). It is not recorded whose cells these are; they may come from a transplant donor. This chain links TRBV27 with TRBJ2-7; D unresolved. The CDR3 sequence: CASSTAKDRWEQYF. The CDR3 bases are TGTGCCAGCAGTACCGCGAAGGATCGGTGGGAGCAGTACTTC.